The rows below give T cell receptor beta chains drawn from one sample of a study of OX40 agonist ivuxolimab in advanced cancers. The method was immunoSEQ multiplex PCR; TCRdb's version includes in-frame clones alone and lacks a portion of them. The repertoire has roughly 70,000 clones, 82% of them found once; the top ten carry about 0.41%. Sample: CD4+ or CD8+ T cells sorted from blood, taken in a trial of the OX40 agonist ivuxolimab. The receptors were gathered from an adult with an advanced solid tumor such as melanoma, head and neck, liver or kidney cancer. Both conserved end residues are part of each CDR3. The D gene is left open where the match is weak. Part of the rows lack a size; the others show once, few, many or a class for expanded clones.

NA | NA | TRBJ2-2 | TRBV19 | TGTGCCAGTATTTGGACGGACACCGGGGAGCTGTTTTTT | CASIWTDTGELFF
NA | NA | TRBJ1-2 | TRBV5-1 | TGCGCCAGCAGCCTGAGGACCGGAGGATACTATGGCTACACCTTC | CASSLRTGGYYGYTF
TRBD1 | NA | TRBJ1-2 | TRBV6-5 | TGTGCCAGCAGTCCGACAGGGGCCTATGGCTACACCTTC | CASSPTGAYGYTF
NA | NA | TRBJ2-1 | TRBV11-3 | TGTGCCAGCAGCTTATCAGAATCCTACAATGAGCAGTTCTTC | CASSLSESYNEQFF
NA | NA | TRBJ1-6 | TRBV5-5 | TGTGCCAGCAGCTCCGGACAGAACAACTTATCACCCCTCCACTTT | CASSSGQNNLSPLHF
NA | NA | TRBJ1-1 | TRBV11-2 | TGTGCCAGCAGCTTAGGCCCCGGGGGCACTGAAGCTTTCTTT | CASSLGPGGTEAFF
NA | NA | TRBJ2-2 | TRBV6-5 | TGTGCCAGCAGTCGTTGGGCGAACACCGGGGAGCTGTTTTTT | CASSRWANTGELFF
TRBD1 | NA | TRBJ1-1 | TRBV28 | TGTGCCAGCAGAGAGGCGGTAGGACAGGTTTCTGAAGCTTTCTTT | CASREAVGQVSEAFF
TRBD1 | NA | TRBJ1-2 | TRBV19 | TGTGCCAGTAGTTCGGGACAGGGGAAGCATGGCTACACCTTC | CASSSGQGKHGYTF
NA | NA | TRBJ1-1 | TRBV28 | TGTGCCAGCAGTTTAGGGCAGATGGCTGAAGCTTTCTTT | CASSLGQMAEAFF
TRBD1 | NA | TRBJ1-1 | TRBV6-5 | TGTGCCACAAAACAGGGGTCTTCGAACACTGAAGCTTTCTTT | CATKQGSSNTEAFF
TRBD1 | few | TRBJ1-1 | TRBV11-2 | TGTGCCAGCAGCTTAGACCCGGACAGGGGGCCGACGAGCACTGAAGCTTTCTTT | CASSLDPDRGPTSTEAFF
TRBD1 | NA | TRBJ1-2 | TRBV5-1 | TGTGCCAGCAGCGCTACAGGGGGCCGGATCTATGGCTACACCTTC | CASSATGGRIYGYTF
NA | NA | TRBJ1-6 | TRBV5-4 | TGTGCCAGCAGCCAGGTTGGGTCACCCCTCCACTTT | CASSQVGSPLHF
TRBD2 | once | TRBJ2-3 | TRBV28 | TGTGCCAGCAGAAACGGACTAGCGGGGGGGAACACAGATACGCAGTATTTT | CASRNGLAGGNTDTQYF
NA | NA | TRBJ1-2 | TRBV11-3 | TGTGCCAGCAGCTTAGCGGCAGCAGGAGCCTTAGGCTACACCTTC | CASSLAAAGALGYTF
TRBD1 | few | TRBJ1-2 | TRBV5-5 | TGTGCCAGCAGCATATGGACAGGGGGCAGCTATGGCTACACCTTC | CASSIWTGGSYGYTF